Listed below are T cell receptor beta chains from one sample, sequenced in a study of cytomegalovirus exposure and HLA in healthy donors. The method was immunoSEQ multiplex PCR; TCRdb's version includes in-frame clones alone and lacks a portion of them. Its listing shows roughly 77,000 clones. Input material: PBMCs. The receptors were gathered from a man aged 25-45 years in good health and CMV-seronegative. The CDR3 runs from the conserved cysteine through the conserved F or W. D genes are given only for firm matches.

d_call j_call v_call cdr3_aa cdr3_nt
. TRBJ2-5 TRBV28 CASSSTGSVETQYF TGTGCCAGCAGTTCAACCGGTAGCGTAGAGACCCAGTACTTC
TRBD1 TRBJ2-2 TRBV5-1 CASSPRGQGPTGELFF TGCGCCAGCAGCCCCCGGGGACAGGGACCCACCGGGGAGCTGTTTTTT
. TRBJ2-3 TRBV11-2 CASSPRGLNTDTQYF TGTGCCAGCAGCCCAAGGGGTTTAAACACAGATACGCAGTATTTT
TRBD1 TRBJ2-5 TRBV25-1 CASTGTGGWETQYF TGTGCCAGCACCGGGACAGGGGGCTGGGAGACCCAGTACTTC
TRBD1 TRBJ2-7 TRBV9 CASSPRDSSYEQYF TGTGCCAGCAGCCCCCGGGACAGCTCCTACGAGCAGTACTTC
TRBD1 TRBJ1-3 TRBV25-1 CASRDRFSGNTIYF TGTGCCAGCCGGGACAGGTTCTCTGGAAACACCATATATTTT
. TRBJ2-1 TRBV7-3 CASSLEGALSYNEQFF TGTGCCAGCAGCTTAGAAGGGGCCCTCTCCTACAATGAGCAGTTCTTC
. TRBJ1-1 TRBV4-3 CASSQVREYTEAFF TGCGCCAGCAGCCAAGTCCGGGAGTACACTGAAGCTTTCTTT
. TRBJ2-3 TRBV11-3 CASRRGHEPTDTQYF TGTGCCAGCAGGAGGGGACACGAGCCCACAGATACGCAGTATTTT
TRBD1 TRBJ1-2 TRBV5-1 CASSLSAQGAIYGYTF TGCGCCAGCAGCTTGTCCGCACAGGGGGCAATCTATGGCTACACCTTC
. TRBJ2-4 TRBV11-2 CASSLIGLAKNIQYF TGTGCCAGCAGCTTAATCGGTCTAGCCAAAAACATTCAGTACTTC
. TRBJ1-5 TRBV19 CASSGHDLNQPQHF TGTGCCAGCTCGGGACACGACCTAAATCAGCCCCAGCATTTT
TRBD1 TRBJ1-1 TRBV6-4 CASSVGAGGRTEAFF TGTGCCAGCAGTGTAGGAGCAGGGGGCCGGACTGAAGCTTTCTTT
TRBD1 TRBJ1-1 TRBV29-1 CSAWDREYTEAFF TGCAGCGCTTGGGACAGGGAGTACACTGAAGCTTTCTTT
TRBD1 TRBJ1-5 TRBV9 CASSVATWGTGDNQPQHF TGTGCCAGCAGCGTAGCTACCTGGGGCACAGGGGATAATCAGCCCCAGCATTTT
. TRBJ2-3 TRBV10-3 CAISAGVAETQYF TGTGCCATCAGCGCCGGGGTAGCGGAGACGCAGTATTTT
TRBD1 TRBJ1-1 TRBV11-1 CASSRNLDREAFF TGTGCCAGCAGCCGCAACTTGGACAGGGAAGCTTTCTTT
TRBD2 TRBJ2-7 TRBV7-9 CASSLVGLAGAGRYEQYF TGTGCCAGCAGCTTAGTAGGGCTAGCGGGAGCCGGCAGGTACGAGCAGTACTTC
TRBD1 TRBJ1-1 TRBV11-2 CASSLLDRGLGTEAFF TGTGCCAGCAGCCTACTGGACAGGGGGCTGGGGACTGAAGCTTTCTTT
. TRBJ2-7 TRBV6-1 CASSLGDPLTYEQYF TGTGCCAGCAGTTTAGGGGATCCCTTAACCTACGAGCAGTACTTC
. TRBJ2-2 TRBV12-5 CASGAPGVGTGELFF TGTGCTAGTGGGGCACCGGGGGTCGGCACCGGGGAGCTGTTTTTT
. TRBJ2-2 TRBV11-2 CASSPLNTGELFF TGTGCCAGCAGCCCCCTTAACACCGGGGAGCTGTTTTTT
. TRBJ2-3 TRBV5-1 CASSIKGDTDTQYF TGCGCCAGCAGTATCAAGGGGGACACAGATACGCAGTATTTT
. TRBJ1-1 TRBV7-9 CASSLDREGTEAFF TGTGCCAGCAGCTTAGACAGGGAGGGCACTGAAGCTTTCTTT
TRBD2 TRBJ2-5 TRBV4-1 CASSQELAGDLEQYF TGCGCCAGCAGCCAAGAACTAGCGGGGGATTTGGAGCAGTACTTC
. TRBJ1-3 TRBV2 CASSEVGGISGNTIYF TGTGCCAGCAGTGAAGTGGGCGGGATCTCTGGAAACACCATATATTTT
TRBD2 TRBJ2-1 TRBV30 CAWSVRGLAEVDEQFF TGTGCCTGGAGTGTACGGGGACTAGCGGAAGTAGATGAGCAGTTCTTC
TRBD1 TRBJ2-7 TRBV19 CASSDRQGQPYEQYF TGTGCCAGTAGTGACCGACAGGGCCAACCCTACGAGCAGTACTTC
TRBD1 TRBJ2-2 TRBV7-8 CASSRDRGMDTGELFF TGTGCCAGCAGCCGGGACAGGGGCATGGACACCGGGGAGCTGTTTTTT
. TRBJ2-7 TRBV18 CASSPGQSYEQYF TGTGCCAGCTCACCCGGACAGTCCTACGAGCAGTACTTC
TRBD2 TRBJ2-2 TRBV27 CASSFLAGAGELFF TGTGCCAGCAGTTTTTTAGCGGGGGCCGGGGAGCTGTTTTTT
TRBD1 TRBJ1-1 TRBV2 CASSEWYKGATDTEAFF TGTGCCAGCAGTGAATGGTATAAGGGGGCGACTGATACTGAAGCTTTCTTT
. TRBJ2-7 TRBV10-3 CAISVPRGDEQYF TGTGCCATCAGTGTGCCCAGGGGGGACGAGCAGTACTTC
TRBD2 TRBJ2-7 TRBV7-9 CASSLGAGTSFGGEQYF TGTGCCAGCAGCTTAGGGGCCGGGACTAGTTTTGGAGGCGAGCAGTACTTC
. TRBJ2-5 TRBV5-4 CASSSPGSQETQYF TGTGCCAGCAGCTCCCCTGGCTCCCAAGAGACCCAGTACTTC
. TRBJ1-2 TRBV6-5 CASSYFGGRDGYTF TGTGCCAGCAGTTACTTCGGGGGGCGAGATGGCTACACCTTC
TRBD2 TRBJ2-1 TRBV30 CAWSSAGAPNNEQFF TGTGCCTGGAGTTCGGCGGGAGCCCCCAACAATGAGCAGTTCTTC
. TRBJ1-3 TRBV5-1 CASSLVAGMGFGGNTIYF TGCGCCAGCAGCTTGGTGGCCGGGATGGGTTTCGGTGGAAACACCATATATTTT
. TRBJ1-4 TRBV6-6 CASSYGRAIGEKLFF TGTGCCAGCAGTTACGGCAGGGCGATTGGTGAAAAACTGTTTTTT
. TRBJ2-2 TRBV5-1 CASSPAGFNTGELFF TGCGCCAGCAGCCCAGCGGGTTTCAACACCGGGGAGCTGTTTTTT
. TRBJ1-4 TRBV6-4 CASPSRGKLFF TGTGCCAGCCCCTCCCGGGGAAAACTGTTTTTT
. TRBJ2-7 TRBV5-4 CASSRDTAYEQYF TGTGCCAGCAGCCGGGACACAGCCTACGAGCAGTACTTC
. TRBJ2-5 TRBV13 CASSPRLEETQYF TGTGCCAGCAGCCCTAGGCTCGAGGAGACCCAGTACTTC
TRBD1 TRBJ1-1 TRBV11-2 CASSSPFGQVDTEAFF TGTGCCAGCAGCTCACCATTCGGACAGGTAGACACTGAAGCTTTCTTT
. TRBJ2-5 TRBV21-1 CASSTPGYSWHGTQYF TGTGCCAGCAGCACCCCAGGTTACTCCTGGCACGGGACCCAGTACTTC
. TRBJ2-7 TRBV4-3 CASSQAAGDASSYEQYF TGCGCCAGCAGCCAAGCAGCGGGTGACGCTAGCTCCTACGAGCAGTACTTC
. TRBJ1-1 TRBV18 CASSPPSGGMAEAFF TGTGCCAGCTCACCACCGTCGGGGGGAATGGCTGAAGCTTTCTTT
. TRBJ2-5 TRBV19 CASSFPEEPQETQYF TGTGCCAGTAGTTTCCCGGAGGAGCCTCAAGAGACCCAGTACTTC
. TRBJ1-3 TRBV6-5 CASSPSGGSLNTIYF TGTGCCAGCAGCCCCTCCGGGGGGTCGCTAAACACCATATATTTT
TRBD2 TRBJ2-1 TRBV5-1 CASRTSGSYNEQFF TGCGCCAGCAGGACTAGCGGGTCCTACAATGAGCAGTTCTTC
. TRBJ1-4 TRBV5-1 CASSPGVMGEKLFF TGCGCCAGCAGCCCAGGGGTGATGGGGGAAAAACTGTTTTTT
TRBD1 TRBJ2-7 TRBV18 CASSLGTGGAYEQYF TGTGCCAGCTCACTCGGGACAGGGGGCGCGTACGAGCAGTACTTC